One sample yielded the 26 T cell receptor beta chains listed below, sequenced in a study of blood T cell repertoires in COVID-19. The data were produced by immunoSEQ multiplex PCR, yet TCRdb's version contains in-frame clones alone and is incomplete. Altogether tens of thousands of clones are present, around 87% being singletons, with the ten largest covering roughly 15%. Sequenced input: peripheral blood. The receptors were gathered from a human donor in a cohort sampled during active COVID-19.

V and J are TRBV29-1 and TRBJ2-3, with 9 positions matching TRBD2. There are 13 residues in the CDR3. Per the germline V gene, CDR1 is SQVTM and CDR2 is ANQGSEA. The V segment lost 3 bases and the J segment 7 bases; nucleotides outside the gene matches: 5. CDR3 bases: TGCAGCGTTGATGCGGGAGGGCCGTATACGCAGTATTTT. Its translation is CSVDAGGPYTQYF.

The chain is built from TRBV7-8 and TRBJ1-3; no clear D. Trimming took off 4 bases at V and 4 bases at J, with 14 bases between the two ends. The CDR3 has 15 residues. Germline V lookup: CDR1 SGHVS, CDR2 FQNEAQ. The chain's CDR3 is CASSYEAEVGNTIYF. The CDR3 DNA sequence: TGTGCCAGCAGCTACGAAGCCGAGGTGGGAAACACCATATATTTT.

The V call is TRBV9, the J call TRBJ2-2; 8 nucleotides line up with TRBD2. Looked up from germline, CDR1 is SGDLS and CDR2 is YYNGEE. The trim removed 4 bases at V and 5 bases at J, leaving 7 bases unmatched. CDR3 length: 15 amino acids. CDR3 residues: CASSSGLAATGELFF. In DNA form, the CDR3 reads TGTGCCAGCAGCTCCGGACTAGCCGCAACCGGGGAGCTGTTTTTT.

The chain recombines TRBV24-1 with TRBJ2-1; 8 bases agree with TRBD2. J was trimmed by 6 bases and V by 5 bases; bases with no gene match: 5. CDR3 size: 14 residues. CDR1 and CDR2 (germline): KGHDR, SFDVKD. CDR3 bases: TGTGCCACCAGTGTTCGGGAGGGGGGCAATGAGCAGTTCTTC. Amino acid sequence: CATSVREGGNEQFF.

This clone occurred once. The chain recombines TRBV6-5 with TRBJ1-2; tentatively, D is TRBD1 (6 bases). From germline, CDR1 is MNHEY and CDR2 SVGAGI. The CDR3 consists of 14 residues. V gave up 5 bases and J gave up 4 bases, with 14 bases separating them. The CDR3, as DNA: TGTGCCAGCAGTCGGGCGGGGGCGAGCTATGGCTACACCTTC. Translating it yields CASSRAGASYGYTF.

The rearrangement joins TRBV28 to TRBJ2-1, with 11 positions matching TRBD2. The CDR3 consists of 15 residues. V shed 6 bases and J 9 bases; nucleotides not matched to a gene: 10. CDR1 is MDHEN, CDR2 SYDVKM, per germline. The CDR3, as DNA: TGTGCCAGCAGCCCACCGAAAGGACTAGCGGGTGAGCAGTTCTTC. Translation: CASSPPKGLAGEQFF. Combining the CDR3 with reference TRBV28 and TRBJ2-1 gives the whole variable domain DVKVTQSSRYLVKRTGEKVFLECVQDMDHENMFWYRQDPGLGLRLIYFSYDVKMKEKGDIPEGYSVSREKKERFSLILESASTNQTSMYLCASSPPKGLAGEQFFGPGTRLTVL.

The rearrangement links TRBV7-8 to TRBJ2-7, with 8 bases identical to TRBD1. Germline CDR1 reads SGHVS; CDR2 reads FQNEAQ. J was trimmed by 4 bases and V by 5 bases; bases with no gene match: 4. The CDR3 runs to 13 residues. DNA for the CDR3: TGTGCCAGCAGCACAAGGACAGGGTACGAGCAGTACTTC. It yields the protein CASSTRTGYEQYF.

This clone has just one count. CDR3 DNA: TGTGCCAGCAGCCCGGACAGGGACGAGCAGTACTTC. It codes for CASSPDRDEQYF. The V and J genes are TRBV5-5 and TRBJ2-7; 8 nucleotides line up with TRBD1. The J segment lost 5 bases and the V segment lost 4 bases, leaving 2 bases of the junction unmatched. CDR1 and CDR2 from the germline V gene are SGHKS and YYEKEE (reference sequence). The CDR3 runs to 12 residues.

The chain joins TRBV27 to TRBJ2-2, with 9 bases fitting TRBD2. V lost 9 bases to trimming and J lost 1 base; unmatched junction nucleotides: 18. Germline V CDR1 and CDR2: MNHEY, SMNVEV (reference sequence). The CDR3 has 19 amino acids. The CDR3 bases are TGTGCCAGTAGCGGGAGTGGTTTATTTACGGGACTGAACACCGGGGAGCTGTTTTTT. Protein sequence: CASSGSGLFTGLNTGELFF.

The V and J genes are TRBV3-1 (or the pseudogene TRBV3-2) and TRBJ2-2; D may be TRBD1 (5 bases). This CDR3 region has 13 residues. Germline V CDR1 and CDR2: LGHDT, YNNKEL (reference sequence). With 9 bases removed from V and 3 bases from J, the gap between germline ends came to 11 bases. The DNA of the CDR3 is TGTGCCAGTGCTCCCAGGGACACCGGGGAGCTGTTTTTT. Residues: CASAPRDTGELFF.

This chain connects TRBV6-5 to TRBJ1-4; a weak D match, TRBD1 (5 bases). Germline-derived CDR1 and CDR2 are MNHEY and SVGAGI. Between the trimmed V and J ends, which lost 6 bases and 1 base, there was a span of 9 bases. The CDR3 covers 14 residues. The CDR3 sequence: CASRVTVTNEKLFF. CDR3 bases: TGTGCCAGCAGAGTGACAGTAACTAATGAAAAACTGTTTTTT.

The chain links TRBV5-4 to TRBJ2-1; D not certain. This CDR3 is 15 amino acids long. Trimming took 0 bases from V and 3 from J, leaving 10 bases between them. Germline V gene data show CDR1 as SGHNT and CDR2 as YYREEE (reference sequence). This CDR3 reads CASSLAARDYNEQFF. In DNA, the CDR3 is TGTGCCAGCAGCTTGGCAGCGAGAGACTACAATGAGCAGTTCTTC.

J is TRBJ2-3 and V is TRBV7-3, with TRBD1 as a possible D gene (6 bases). Germline V gene data show CDR1 as SGHTA and CDR2 as FQGTGA. V shed 2 bases and J shed 2 bases, with 8 bases lying between them. The CDR3 consists of 14 residues. CDR3 nucleotide sequence: TGTGCCAGCAGCTTACAGGGGTTCACAGATACGCAGTATTTT. Amino acids: CASSLQGFTDTQYF. The full variable domain, with the rest looked up from reference TRBV7-3 and TRBJ2-3, is GAGVSQTPSNKVTEKGKYVELRCDPISGHTALYWYRQSLGQGPEFLIYFQGTGAADDSGLPNDRFFAVRPEGSVSTLKIQRTERGDSAVYLCASSLQGFTDTQYFGPGTRLTVL.

The chain is built from TRBV19 and TRBJ2-3; possible D gene TRBD2, 6 bases. The CDR3 sequence is 13 residues long. Between the trimmed V and J ends, which lost 6 bases and 15 bases, there was a span of 22 bases. From germline, CDR1 is LNHDA and CDR2 SQIVND (reference sequence). CDR3 in DNA: TGTGCCAGTAGCCTATCGGACGGAGGGATGGTTTATTTT. This codes for CASSLSDGGMVYF.

This clone has a handful of counts. The CDR3 is CASRDREGSSYNSPLHF. DNA for the CDR3: TGTGCTTCCCGGGACAGGGAGGGAAGCTCCTATAATTCACCCCTCCACTTT. The rearrangement joins TRBV19 to TRBJ1-6; 9 nucleotides agree with TRBD1. Germline V gene lookup returns CDR1 LNHDA and CDR2 SQIVND (reference sequence). The CDR3 loop spans 17 amino acids.

The chain employs TRBV6-4 and TRBJ1-2; 7 bases are a match to TRBD1. With 6 bases clipped from V and 2 bases from J, the junction kept 15 bases outside the gene matches. Germline V gene sequence: CDR1 MRHNA, CDR2 SNTAGT. This CDR3 comprises 17 residues. CDR3 in amino acids: CASRPNVGQMTNYGYTF. The CDR3, as DNA: TGTGCCAGCAGACCAAATGTGGGACAGATGACCAACTATGGCTACACCTTC.

The CDR3 DNA reads as TGCGCCAGCAGCCCTTGGGGAATAAAACAGGGGCCGAACTCCTACGAGCAGTACTTC. The encoded protein is CASSPWGIKQGPNSYEQYF. The chain uses TRBV4-1 and TRBJ2-7, with TRBD1 matching over 7 bases. The CDR3 covers 19 residues. Per the germline V gene, CDR1 is MGHRA and CDR2 is YSYEKL. V lost 4 bases and J lost 0; bases outside the gene matches: 18.

The chain uses TRBV29-1 and TRBJ2-1; 7 bases agree with TRBD2. CDR1 is SQVTM and CDR2 is ANQGSEA in the germline V gene. Unmatched junction bases numbered 9, after V lost 6 bases and J lost 7 bases. CDR3 length equals 13 residues. Here the CDR3 reads CSVEGVGRNEQFF. CDR3 nucleotides: TGCAGCGTCGAGGGAGTCGGGAGGAATGAGCAGTTCTTC.

This sequence joins TRBV24-1 and TRBJ2-7; TRBD1 matches at 10 bases. The CDR3 consists of 15 residues. Losses at the gene ends were 2 bases for V and 4 bases for J; bases not matched to a gene: 4. Germline V gene data show CDR1 as KGHDR and CDR2 as SFDVKD. CDR3 DNA sequence: TGTGCCACCAGTGATTCGGGACAGGGGACGTACGAGCAGTACTTC. Its protein product is CATSDSGQGTYEQYF.

The rearrangement links TRBV6-5 to TRBJ1-1, with D perhaps TRBD1 (5 bases). This CDR3 is 15 amino acids long. CDR1 and CDR2 (germline): MNHEY, SVGAGI. Trimming pared 2 bases from V and 4 bases from J, leaving 14 bases between. CDR3 region: CASSYLGLQPTEAFF. CDR3 nucleotides: TGTGCCAGCAGTTACCTGGGACTCCAACCCACTGAAGCTTTCTTT.

V gene TRBV4-1 combines with J gene TRBJ2-4; 7 positions match TRBD1. J lost 0 bases, V lost 1 base, and 6 bases had no gene match. CDR3 length: 17 residues. CDR1 MGHRA and CDR2 YSYEKL come from the germline V gene. Here the CDR3 DNA reads TGCGCCAGCAGCCAAGTGGGGCAGGGGGTAGCCAAAAACATTCAGTACTTC. This translates into CASSQVGQGVAKNIQYF.

This clone was seen more than once but under ten times. The rearrangement uses TRBV5-5 and TRBJ2-7, with TRBD1 identical over 7 bases. With 1 base clipped from V and 2 bases from J, the junction kept 3 bases outside the gene matches. The CDR3 is 14 residues long. Germline CDR1 reads SGHKS; CDR2 reads YYEKEE (reference sequence). CDR3: CASSLYGQAYEQYF. The CDR3 DNA reads TGTGCCAGCAGCTTGTACGGACAGGCCTACGAGCAGTACTTC.

This clone was seen once. The V call is TRBV5-6, the J call TRBJ2-6, with a weak D call TRBD1 (6 bases). V was clipped by 1 base and J by 4 bases, with 18 bases between them. The CDR3 loop spans 18 amino acids. Germline CDR1 and CDR2: SGHDT and YYEEEE. CDR3 bases: TGTGCCAGCAGCTTGAGGCGACAGGCGTTTCGAGGGGCCAACGTCCTGACTTTC. Its translation is CASSLRRQAFRGANVLTF.

The gene calls are TRBV7-2 and TRBJ2-7; TRBD2 aligns across 9 bases. V gave up 3 bases and J gave up 6 bases; unmatched junction bases: 9. CDR1 and CDR2 (germline): SGHTA, FQGNSA. The CDR3 consists of 15 residues. Here the CDR3 reads CASSFNSGSFGEQYF. CDR3 DNA: TGTGCCAGCAGCTTTAATAGCGGGAGTTTTGGCGAGCAGTACTTC.

The chain has TRBV7-2 and TRBJ1-5; tentative D call: TRBD1 (5 bases). The CDR3 covers 14 residues. V was pared by 5 bases and J by 2 bases, with 10 bases between. Per the germline V gene, CDR1 is SGHTA and CDR2 is FQGNSA. The CDR3: CASSPGRRNQPQHF. CDR3 bases: TGTGCCAGCAGCCCAGGGAGGCGCAATCAGCCCCAGCATTTT.

V usage is TRBV6-1 and J usage is TRBJ1-1, with 7 nucleotides matching TRBD1. From germline, CDR1 is MNHNS and CDR2 SASEGT. The CDR3 sequence is 15 residues long. Losses at the gene ends were 3 bases for V and 1 base for J; bases not matched to a gene: 5. The CDR3: CASSDRYRGNTEAFF. The DNA of the CDR3 is TGTGCCAGCAGTGATAGGTACAGGGGGAACACTGAAGCTTTCTTT.